The 15 T cell receptor beta chains presented below share a single source sample, sequenced in a study of cytomegalovirus exposure and HLA in healthy donors. Here immunoSEQ multiplex PCR was the method, and the copy in TCRdb shows in-frame clones only, minus some. The sample has more than 300,000 clones, 86% seen once. The sequencing sample was made of PBMCs. The receptors stem from a woman between 18 and 29 years old in good health and CMV-seronegative.

The rearrangement links TRBV27 to TRBJ1-5; a possible D gene is TRBD1 (5 bases). V lost 6 bases, J lost 5 bases, and 23 bases lay in between. The CDR3 has 17 residues. Germline V gene data show CDR1 as MNHEY and CDR2 as SMNVEV (reference sequence). For the CDR3, the DNA is TGTGCCAGCAGCACCTCTAGGACATCACCCCCCCATCAGCCCCAGCATTTT. As protein: CASSTSRTSPPHQPQHF.

This chain uses TRBV27 with TRBJ2-7; 7 bases are a match to TRBD2. This CDR3 is 17 amino acids long. The ends lost 5 bases at V and 4 bases at J; junction bases unmatched: 17. Germline V CDR1 and CDR2: MNHEY, SMNVEV (reference sequence). CDR3 coding DNA: TGTGCCAGCAGTCTCCTACTCCCTAGCGGAGCTATATACGAGCAGTACTTC. It codes for CASSLLLPSGAIYEQYF.

Only one count was recorded for this clone. This chain uses TRBV2 with TRBJ2-1, with 13 positions matching TRBD2. Germline V lookup: CDR1 SNHLY, CDR2 FYNNEI. The CDR3 sequence is 16 residues long. The V segment lost 4 bases and the J segment 10 bases; nucleotides outside the gene matches: 10. The CDR3, as DNA: TGTGCCAGCAGTGCCCAGGGACTAGCGGGAACAGAAGAGCAGTTCTTC. This translates into CASSAQGLAGTEEQFF. The whole variable domain, remainder taken from reference TRBV2 and TRBJ2-1, is EPEVTQTPSHQVTQMGQEVILRCVPISNHLYFYWYRQILGQKVEFLVSFYNNEISEKSEIFDDQFSVERPDGSNFTLKIRSTKLEDSAMYFCASSAQGLAGTEEQFFGPGTRLTVL.

The V call is TRBV28, the J call TRBJ2-3; D gene unclear. The CDR3 totals 17 residues. The V end was cut by 3 bases, the J end by 3 bases, with 19 bases between. Germline V CDR1 and CDR2: MDHEN, SYDVKM. The CDR3 bases are TGTGCCAGCAGTTTGTCGGCTGCCCAGGCACTGACAGATACGCAGTATTTT. Its protein is CASSLSAAQALTDTQYF. The variable domain in full, with the rest retrieved from reference TRBV28 and TRBJ2-3, is DVKVTQSSRYLVKRTGEKVFLECVQDMDHENMFWYRQDPGLGLRLIYFSYDVKMKEKGDIPEGYSVSREKKERFSLILESASTNQTSMYLCASSLSAAQALTDTQYFGPGTRLTVL.

V usage is TRBV9 and J usage is TRBJ2-5, with 10 bases that match TRBD2. Germline-derived CDR1 and CDR2 are SGDLS and YYNGEE. The CDR3 runs 16 residues. Losses at the gene ends were 4 bases for V and 5 bases for J; bases not matched to a gene: 11. CDR3 nucleotide sequence: TGTGCCAGCAGCCGCGGGCTAGCGGGAGCGGGGGAGACCCAGTACTTC. Translation gives CASSRGLAGAGETQYF.

The chain uses TRBV2 and TRBJ2-7; 7 bases are a match to TRBD1. J gave up 0 bases and V 4 bases, and 0 bases lay outside the gene matches. CDR1 and CDR2 (germline): SNHLY, FYNNEI. The CDR3 is 13 residues long. Here the CDR3 reads CASSGDSSYEQYF. The CDR3 DNA reads as TGTGCCAGCAGTGGGGACAGCTCCTACGAGCAGTACTTC.

The chain couples TRBV18 to TRBJ2-7; D unresolved. V was cut by 2 bases and J by 2 bases, with 7 bases left in between. Germline V lookup: CDR1 KGHSH, CDR2 LQKENI. The CDR3 extends over 13 amino acids. Here the CDR3 DNA reads TGTGCCAGCTCACCAGCGGAAACCTACGAGCAGTACTTC. Protein sequence: CASSPAETYEQYF.

J is TRBJ2-1 and V is TRBV5-1; 10 nucleotides line up with TRBD1. V lost 0 bases to trimming and J lost 8 bases; unmatched junction nucleotides: 2. CDR3 length: 14 residues. Germline assignment: CDR1 SGHRS and CDR2 YFSETQ. The CDR3 is CASSLGTGGDEQFF. In DNA, the CDR3 is TGCGCCAGCAGCTTGGGGACAGGGGGGGATGAGCAGTTCTTC. Supplemented by reference TRBV5-1 and TRBJ2-1, the full variable domain reads KAGVTQTPRYLIKTRGQQVTLSCSPISGHRSVSWYQQTPGQGLQFLFEYFSETQRNKGNFPGRFSGRQFSNSRSEMNVSTLELGDSALYLCASSLGTGGDEQFFGPGTRLTVL.

V and J are TRBV7-8 and TRBJ2-7; 8 nucleotides match TRBD2. This CDR3 spans 15 amino acids. Germline V gives CDR1 SGHVS, CDR2 FQNEAQ. With 3 bases clipped from V and 3 bases from J, the junction kept 7 bases outside the gene matches. The CDR3 DNA reads TGTGCCAGCAGCTTTCTACTAGCGGAGGGCTACGAGCAGTACTTC. It is translated as CASSFLLAEGYEQYF.

This chain joins TRBV7-9 and TRBJ1-2; 7 bases map to TRBD1. The germline CDR1 and CDR2 sequences are SEHNR and FQNEAQ (reference sequence). V was pared by 1 base and J by 5 bases, with 7 bases of the junction left unmatched. This CDR3 spans 15 amino acids. This CDR3 reads CASSLVGQLFYGYTF. CDR3 DNA sequence: TGTGCCAGCAGCTTAGTGGGACAGCTTTTTTATGGCTACACCTTC.

The chain links TRBV5-4 to TRBJ2-3; D remains ambiguous. The CDR3 is 13 amino acids. Trimming removed 3 bases at V and 4 bases at J, with 9 bases between. Germline V CDR1 and CDR2: SGHNT, YYREEE (reference sequence). The CDR3 DNA follows: TGTGCCAGCAGCTACTCAAGTTCAGATACGCAGTATTTT. Protein sequence: CASSYSSSDTQYF. The variable domain in full, with the rest retrieved from reference TRBV5-4 and TRBJ2-3, is ETGVTQSPTHLIKTRGQQVTLRCSSQSGHNTVSWYQQALGQGPQFIFQYYREEENGRGNFPPRFSGLQFPNYSSELNVNALELDDSALYLCASSYSSSDTQYFGPGTRLTVL.

The V gene is TRBV9, the J gene TRBJ2-3, with D perhaps matching TRBD1 (5 bases). CDR1 and CDR2 (germline): SGDLS, YYNGEE. The length of the CDR3 is 15 residues. Trimming took off 4 bases at V and 0 bases at J, with 12 bases between the two ends. This chain's CDR3 is CASSPGALSTDTQYF. The CDR3 nucleotides read TGTGCCAGCAGCCCTGGGGCTCTTAGCACAGATACGCAGTATTTT.

This chain connects TRBV6-1 to TRBJ2-2; the match to TRBD2 covers 13 bases. From germline, CDR1 is MNHNS and CDR2 SASEGT. The CDR3 is 15 residues long. Losses at the gene ends were 6 bases for V and 7 bases for J; bases not matched to a gene: 5. The CDR3 loop reads CASSRTSGSGGELFF. In DNA form, the CDR3 reads TGTGCCAGCAGCCGGACTAGCGGGAGTGGCGGGGAGCTGTTTTTT.

This chain connects TRBV7-6 to TRBJ1-1, with TRBD1 as a possible D gene (6 bases). CDR3 length equals 15 residues. CDR1 is SGHVS and CDR2 is FNYEAQ in the germline V gene. The V end lost 1 base, the J end lost 3 bases, and 12 bases lay between the germline ends. The CDR3 spells CASSLVGAGDTEAFF. The CDR3 region has the DNA TGTGCCAGCAGCTTAGTGGGGGCGGGGGACACTGAAGCTTTCTTT.

A single count supports this clone. V usage is TRBV29-1 and J usage is TRBJ2-1, with D tentatively TRBD1 (5 bases). The length of the CDR3 is 14 residues. The germline V and J ends were trimmed by 4 bases and 6 bases, with 16 bases remaining between them. CDR1 SQVTM and CDR2 ANQGSEA come from the germline V gene. CDR3 bases: TGCAGCGTTGGGCTCAGGGCTTCACTCAATGAGCAGTTCTTC. Protein: CSVGLRASLNEQFF.